The present T cell receptor (beta chain) was sequenced within a study of Graves' ophthalmopathy and Graves' hyperthyroidism. For the study at large: Blood was drawn at initial diagnosis, before any treatment. Findings and limits, study-wide: The model reached 70% to 71% sensitivity and approximately 72% specificity for predicting ophthalmopathy progression.

Using RNA transcripts, the TCR beta CDR3 regions were amplified. HTBI primers were used in a first-round RT-PCR, which preceded a second-round multiplex PCR. TCRdb passed the multiplex PCR reads through MiXCR, listing each CDR3 protein once. The sample lists a few hundred thousand distinct CDR3 sequences, roughly a sixth occurring once. The CDR3 extends over 14 amino acids. Germline values: CDR1 DFQATT, CDR2 SNEGSKA (reference sequence). With 5 bases clipped from V and 1 base from J, the junction kept 7 bases outside the gene matches. Uncontrolled infections, pregnancy, lactation or other autoimmune diseases led to patient exclusion. The authors isolated PBMCs from 8.5 to 10 ml of fresh peripheral blood. This clonotype was counted ten times or more. No antigen is known for it.

The sequencing sample was made of peripheral blood. The sequence was obtained from an adult man with Graves' ophthalmopathy. The genes are TRBV20-1 and TRBJ2-5, with 7 bases aligning to TRBD1. The CDR3 is CSAARTGLQETQYF. CDR3 coding DNA: TGCAGTGCTGCTCGGACAGGCCTCCAAGAGACCCAGTACTTC.